Below, 6 T cell receptor beta chains from the same sample are listed, as sequenced in a study of T cells in women clearing cervical HPV infection. Only in-frame clones appear in the TCRdb table, and some are missing; sequencing was by immunoSEQ multiplex PCR. In all, the sample yields roughly 12,000 clones. The sample was blood buffy coat. The source is a woman between 18 and 70 years old with a cervical HPV16 infection that either progressed to CIN3+ or cleared (not recorded which).

A word on this clone: The read ends 3 residues before the CDR3 terminus; that terminus is restored from the germline J gene. This rearrangement joins TRBV7-3 to TRBJ2-1; TRBD2 is a possible D gene (5 bases). Germline-derived CDR1 and CDR2 are SGHTA and FQGTGA. The CDR3 is 14 amino acids. Trimming removed 5 bases at V and 5 bases at J, with 13 bases between. The part of the CDR3 DNA that was read is TGTGCCAGCAGCCCAGGAGGCACCAACAATGAG. Amino acids: CASSPGGTNNE. The whole CDR3 is CASSPGGTNNEQFF. Variable domain in full (rest from reference TRBV7-3 and TRBJ2-1): GAGVSQTPSNKVTEKGKYVELRCDPISGHTALYWYRQSLGQGPEFLIYFQGTGAADDSGLPNDRFFAVRPEGSVSTLKIQRTERGDSAVYLCASSPGGTNNEQFFGPGTRLTVL.

About this clone itself: The CDR3 extends 3 residues past the end of the read, so its final part is completed from the germline J gene. The rearrangement uses TRBV19 and TRBJ1-2, with TRBD1 as a possible D gene (5 bases). V lost 2 bases, J lost 6 bases, and 16 bases lay in between. CDR1 and CDR2 from the germline V gene are LNHDA and SQIVND (reference sequence). CDR3 length: 15 residues. This chain's CDR3 is CASSILPSGVNGYTF. The part of the CDR3 DNA that was read is TGTGCCAGTAGTATACTGCCCTCGGGGGTGAATGGC. The full variable domain, its missing parts supplied by reference TRBV19 and TRBJ1-2, is DGGITQSPKYLFRKEGQNVTLSCEQNLNHDAMYWYRQDPGQGLRLIYYSQIVNDFQKGDIAEGYSVSREKKESFPLTVTSAQKNPTAFYLCASSILPSGVNGYTFGSGTRLTVV.

A remark on this clone: The read finishes 3 residues shy of the CDR3 end, and the germline J gene is used to complete it. The chain recombines TRBV7-9 with TRBJ1-1; weak D call: TRBD1 (5 bases). The CDR3 runs 13 residues. CDR1 SEHNR and CDR2 FQNEAQ come from the germline V gene (reference sequence). The ends were cut back, 1 base at V and 5 bases at J, with 8 bases in the middle. CDR3 bases read: TGTGCCAGCAGCTTAGGCGCAGGGACTGAA. It translates to CASSLGAGTE. The full CDR3 is CASSLGAGTEAFF.

A word on this clone: Read coverage stops 3 residues before the CDR3 terminus; the germline J gene supplies the remainder. V and J are TRBV6-1 and TRBJ2-7; possible D gene TRBD1, 6 bases. Per the germline V gene, CDR1 is MNHNS and CDR2 is SASEGT. V dropped 3 bases and J dropped 3 bases, with 12 bases sitting between them. The CDR3 spans 14 residues. CDR3 DNA, as far as it was read: TGTGCCAGCAGTGATTTGGGGACAAGCTACGAG. Its protein is CASSDLGTSYE. The full-length CDR3 reads as CASSDLGTSYEQYF.

With respect to this clone: One end of the junction fails to match germline, which may point to a read error. The sequenced CDR3 bases are TGTGCCAGCATGAAGACGGGGGGG. This encodes CASMKTGG. The full CDR3 is CASMKTGGLFF. The V and J genes are TRBV2 and TRBJ2-2, with 7 bases matching TRBD2. The sequence runs out 3 residues before the end of the CDR3; the remainder is reconstructed from the germline J gene. CDR1 is SNHLY, CDR2 FYNNEI, per germline. CDR3 length equals 11 residues.

Turning to this clone: The observed sequence ends 3 residues before the CDR3 terminus, with the missing tail filled in from the germline J gene. This chain joins TRBV5-1 and TRBJ2-5, with D tentatively TRBD2 (5 bases). The length of the CDR3 is 12 residues. V was cut by 4 bases and J by 7 bases, with 11 bases left in between. The germline V gene encodes CDR1 SGHRS and CDR2 YFSETQ. The sequenced CDR3 bases are TGCGCCAGCAGCCCGGACTTGTCGACC. Its protein product is CASSPDLST. The whole CDR3 protein reads CASSPDLSTQYF.